This is a list of T cell receptor beta chains from one sample in a study of cytomegalovirus exposure and HLA in healthy donors. Clones were read by immunoSEQ multiplex PCR, and TCRdb kept only the in-frame ones, dropping some. Of about 130,000 clones in the sample, nearly 90% were seen once. The sequenced sample consisted of PBMCs. The receptors originated from a man aged 25-40 years in good health and CMV-seronegative. The CDR3 runs from the conserved cysteine through the conserved F or W. D genes are given only for firm matches.

J gene,V gene,D gene,CDR3 DNA,CDR3 protein
TRBJ2-1,TRBV10-3,TRBD2,TGTGCCACCGGGAGAGCGGGGCCTCGCTACAATGAGCAGTTCTTC,CATGRAGPRYNEQFF
TRBJ2-1,TRBV2,NA,TGTGCCAGCAGTGAAGCGGGGGGGGGCAGTGAGCAGTTCTTC,CASSEAGGGSEQFF
TRBJ1-2,TRBV7-6,NA,TGTGCCAGCAGCCCTAGGACAGATCCCACGTATGGCTACACCTTC,CASSPRTDPTYGYTF
TRBJ2-2,TRBV4-1,NA,TGCGCCAGCAGCCAAGCGCTCCTACTGAGTAACACCGGGGAGCTGTTTTTT,CASSQALLLSNTGELFF
TRBJ1-4,TRBV27,NA,TGTGCCAGCAGTTCCGACCGGGGGGCGAATGAAAAACTGTTTTTT,CASSSDRGANEKLFF
TRBJ1-3,TRBV28,NA,TGTGCCAGCAGTTTAGGCTTAAGTTCTGGAAACACCATATATTTT,CASSLGLSSGNTIYF
TRBJ2-1,TRBV5-1,TRBD2,TGCGCCAGCAGCTTGCGTAGGACGGGGGGGTACAATGAGCAGTTCTTC,CASSLRRTGGYNEQFF
TRBJ1-2,TRBV4-1,TRBD1,TGCGCCAGCAGCCAAGATCCCCAGGGGGACTATGGCTACACCTTC,CASSQDPQGDYGYTF
TRBJ1-2,TRBV5-1,TRBD1,TGCGCCAGCTCTTACCCGGACAGGAACTATGGCTACACCTTC,CASSYPDRNYGYTF
TRBJ2-1,TRBV11-3,NA,TGTGCCAGCAGCCCAACCTACAGGACCGGAGCGTTCTTC,CASSPTYRTGAFF
TRBJ2-2,TRBV10-1,TRBD1,TGCGCCAGCAGGGCAGGGGGCACCGGGGAGCTGTTTTTT,CASRAGGTGELFF
TRBJ2-1,TRBV5-1,NA,TGCGCCAGCAGCTCCGGTGGCAATGAGCAGTTCTTC,CASSSGGNEQFF
TRBJ1-4,TRBV28,TRBD1,TGTGCCAGCGCAGGGGGCTCCAATGAAAAACTGTTTTTT,CASAGGSNEKLFF
TRBJ2-6,TRBV27,NA,TGTGCCAGCAGTTTAATATGGGGGGATGGGGCCAACGTCCTGACTTTC,CASSLIWGDGANVLTF